The 18 T cell receptor beta chains below all came from one sample that was sequenced in a study of shared clonotypes between healthy human individuals. Clones were read by immunoSEQ multiplex PCR, and TCRdb kept only the in-frame ones, dropping some. This sample carries 2 million or so clones, 85% to 95% of them seen once, and the ten largest clones take 0.13%. Sequences were obtained from naive CD4+ T cells sorted from blood. Sample subset: CD45RA+ positively selected. The source is a young man in good health.

The CDR3 region has the DNA TGTGCCTGGAGGGAGGCAACGCGAGGTAATTCACCCCTCCACTTT. Translated: CAWREATRGNSPLHF. V is TRBV30 and J is TRBJ1-6; no clear D gene. This CDR3 has 15 amino acids. Germline V CDR1 and CDR2: GTSNPN, SVGIG (reference sequence). V lost 3 bases to trimming and J lost 6 bases, with 15 bases between them.

The chain uses TRBV4-1 and TRBJ1-2; 7 bases match TRBD1. The V segment lost 2 bases and the J segment 4 bases; nucleotides outside the gene matches: 13. Germline values: CDR1 MGHRA, CDR2 YSYEKL. The CDR3 has 17 amino acids. The CDR3 region is CASSQNSGGGATYGYTF. The DNA for the CDR3 is TGCGCCAGCAGCCAAAACTCAGGGGGGGGAGCTACCTATGGCTACACCTTC.

The chain links TRBV18 to TRBJ2-7, with 7 positions matching TRBD1. V shed 4 bases, J shed 3 bases, and the junction held 15 bases outside the gene matches. Germline-derived CDR1 and CDR2 are KGHSH and LQKENI. The CDR3 has 17 residues. The CDR3 nucleotides read TGTGCCAGCTCACAGTGGGGAACAGGGGTCAAATACTACGAGCAGTACTTC. This translates into CASSQWGTGVKYYEQYF.

V and J are TRBV18 and TRBJ2-7, with 8 bases fitting TRBD2. The CDR3 has 14 amino acids. The germline V gene has CDR1 KGHSH and CDR2 LQKENI. V was pared by 5 bases and J by 6 bases, with 9 bases of the junction left unmatched. The chain's CDR3 is CASSWQGREAEQYF. CDR3 DNA sequence: TGTGCCAGCTCATGGCAGGGGCGGGAGGCCGAGCAGTACTTC.

The rearrangement joins TRBV11-3 to TRBJ2-5, with unresolved D. Deletions cut 1 base from V and 6 bases from J, with 9 bases between. CDR1 is SGHNT and CDR2 is YENEEA in the germline V gene. The CDR3 is 13 residues long. For the CDR3, the DNA is TGTGCCAGCAGCTTAGGGGGTCCCCAGACCCAGTACTTC. This sequence encodes CASSLGGPQTQYF. The complete variable domain, with remaining parts taken from reference TRBV11-3 and TRBJ2-5, reads EAGVVQSPRYKIIEKKQPVAFWCNPISGHNTLYWYLQNLGQGPELLIRYENEEAVDDSQLPKDRFSAERLKGVDSTLKIQPAELGDSAVYLCASSLGGPQTQYFGPGTRLLVL.

This chain joins TRBV18 and TRBJ1-4; no clear D. CDR1 KGHSH and CDR2 LQKENI come from the germline V gene. The CDR3 contains 13 residues. Trimming pared 8 bases from V and 4 bases from J, leaving 11 bases between. The CDR3 coding sequence is TGTGCCAGCGCCGGGAGCGATAATGAAAAACTGTTTTTT. This sequence encodes CASAGSDNEKLFF. The entire variable domain, with the rest obtained from reference TRBV18 and TRBJ1-4, is as follows: NAGVMQNPRHLVRRRGQEARLRCSPMKGHSHVYWYRQLPEEGLKFMVYLQKENIIDESGMPKERFSAEFPKEGPSILRIQQVVRGDSAAYFCASAGSDNEKLFFGSGTQLSVL.

The rearrangement links TRBV2 to TRBJ2-7; 9 nucleotides line up with TRBD1. The V gene end was trimmed by 7 bases and the J gene end by 6 bases; junction bases not matched to a gene: 10. Per germline, CDR1 SNHLY and CDR2 FYNNEI. The CDR3 loop spans 14 amino acids. The CDR3 spells CASNWDRVNREQYF. The CDR3 bases are TGTGCCAGCAACTGGGACAGGGTTAATCGCGAGCAGTACTTC.

CDR3 sequence: CASSYSPQAYTGELFF. In nucleotides, the CDR3 is TGTGCCAGCAGTTACTCGCCGCAGGCCTACACCGGGGAGCTGTTTTTT. The V call is TRBV6-6, the J call TRBJ2-2; D remains ambiguous. V was clipped by 0 bases and J by 3 bases, with 11 bases between them. The CDR3 has 16 residues. Germline CDR1 is MNHNY and CDR2 is SVGAGI (reference sequence).

This clone is a singleton in its sample. The rearrangement joins TRBV6-6 to TRBJ2-7; D possibly corresponds to TRBD2 (6 bases). V was pared by 2 bases and J by 3 bases, with 11 bases between. Per the germline V gene, CDR1 is MNHNY and CDR2 is SVGAGI (reference sequence). This CDR3 contains 14 residues. The DNA of the CDR3 is TGTGCCAGCAGTTACGACGGGACTGACTACGAGCAGTACTTC. Amino acid sequence: CASSYDGTDYEQYF.

The chain carries TRBV19 and TRBJ1-5, with 7 bases aligning to TRBD1. The germline V gene has CDR1 LNHDA and CDR2 SQIVND (reference sequence). This CDR3 has 14 residues. The V and J ends lost 4 bases and 3 bases, in that order; junction bases with no gene match: 3. The CDR3 loop reads CASSRDSPNQPQHF. For the CDR3, the DNA is TGTGCCAGTAGTAGGGACAGCCCCAATCAGCCCCAGCATTTT.

The rearrangement joins TRBV7-2 to TRBJ2-5; possible D gene TRBD2, 5 bases. Trimming shortened V by 1 base and J by 4 bases, and 16 bases separated the two germline ends. This CDR3 contains 16 residues. Germline V gives CDR1 SGHTA, CDR2 FQGNSA. CDR3 sequence reads: CASSLEGSIARETQYF. CDR3 sequence (DNA): TGTGCCAGCAGCTTAGAGGGAAGCATAGCGCGAGAGACCCAGTACTTC.

This clone was detected once. Written as DNA, the CDR3 is TGTGCCAGCTCCGGGGGTGGGTGGTCCTACGAGCAGTACTTC. This translates into CASSGGGWSYEQYF. This chain uses TRBV6-5 with TRBJ2-7; maybe TRBD2 (6 bases). The CDR3 runs to 14 residues. CDR1 is MNHEY and CDR2 is SVGAGI in the germline V gene. Trimming took 8 bases from V and 1 from J, leaving 15 bases between them.

The CDR3 DNA is TGTGCCAGCAGGTCTAGCGGGAGTGGTGAGCAGTTCTTC. Translation gives CASRSSGSGEQFF. The chain joins TRBV9 to TRBJ2-1; 10 bases fit TRBD2. The junction had 5 bases not matched to a gene; V was cut back by 5 bases and J by 9 bases. In germline, CDR1 is SGDLS, CDR2 YYNGEE. This CDR3 is 13 amino acids long.

The chain links TRBV28 to TRBJ2-7; possible D gene TRBD1, 7 bases. The V and J ends lost 6 bases and 3 bases respectively, with 12 bases between them. This CDR3 contains 13 residues. Looked up from germline, CDR1 is MDHEN and CDR2 is SYDVKM. CDR3 amino acids: CASRPGGLYEQYF. The CDR3 DNA is TGTGCCAGCAGGCCAGGGGGACTCTACGAGCAGTACTTC.

A remark on this clone: This specimen includes other DNA sequences encoding the same CDR3. The gene calls are TRBV7-2 and TRBJ1-1; 7 bases match TRBD1. Germline loops: CDR1 SGHTA, CDR2 FQGNSA. Trimming took 5 bases from V and 4 from J; bases not matched to a gene: 4. This CDR3 contains 13 residues. The CDR3 region is CASSNRGGTEAFF. Here the CDR3 DNA reads TGTGCCAGCAGCAACAGGGGAGGCACTGAAGCTTTCTTT. Full variable domain (missing parts from reference TRBV7-2 and TRBJ1-1): GAGVSQSPSNKVTEKGKDVELRCDPISGHTALYWYRQSLGQGLEFLIYFQGNSAPDKSGLPSDRFSAERTGGSVSTLTIQRTQQEDSAVYLCASSNRGGTEAFFGQGTRLTVV.

Turning to this clone: A read error may account for a junction end that differs from germline. The genes are TRBV7-7 and TRBJ2-3; D not certain. The CDR3 extends over 13 amino acids. Germline values: CDR1 SSHAT, CDR2 FNYEAQ (reference sequence). CDR3 in DNA: TGTGCTAGCAGCGTATTGCCCACAGATACGCAGTATTTT. It translates to CASSVLPTDTQYF.

A note on this clone: Additional DNA sequences in this sample encode the identical CDR3. The V and J genes are TRBV5-1 and TRBJ2-2; D not resolved. Per germline, CDR1 SGHRS and CDR2 YFSETQ. The CDR3 has 13 residues. V was pared by 0 bases and J by 5 bases, with 5 bases between. The CDR3: CASSLDGTGELFF. The CDR3 DNA reads as TGCGCCAGCAGCTTGGATGGGACCGGGGAGCTGTTTTTT.

The chain uses TRBV4-1 and TRBJ2-2, with TRBD1 matching over 9 bases. Germline V gene data show CDR1 as MGHRA and CDR2 as YSYEKL. The CDR3 length is 16 residues. Losses at the gene ends were 3 bases for V and 4 bases for J; bases not matched to a gene: 6. The CDR3 loop reads CASSQQDRGGTGELFF. DNA for the CDR3: TGCGCCAGCAGCCAGCAGGACAGGGGAGGCACCGGGGAGCTGTTTTTT.